This is a list of T cell receptor beta chains from one sample in a study of T and B cells in COVID-19 patients. TCRdb fed the multiplex PCR reads into MiXCR, producing one record per CDR3 protein. The data show about 13,000 distinct CDR3 sequences, 25% seen once. Specimen: blood. The receptors here all came from a human donor who had recovered from COVID-19. Each CDR3 is given with its conserved first and last residue. The order of the fields is CDR3 DNA, CDR3 protein, V gene, clone size, J gene, CDR3 length, D gene. The D gene is left open where the match is weak. Clone sizes are given selectively: once, few, many, or a class where the clone is expanded.

TGTGCCAGCAGCTTAGGGGGAGGCACTGAAGCTTTCTTT	CASSLGGGTEAFF	TRBV7-9	.	TRBJ1-1	13	.
TGTGCCAGCAGTTTAGGGACAGGGGAAGGCTACACCTTC	CASSLGTGEGYTF	TRBV27	.	TRBJ1-2	13	TRBD1
TGTGCCAGCAGTTTAGAGTCAGGGGGCGGTTACGAGCAGTACTTC	CASSLESGGGYEQYF	TRBV12-3/TRBV12-4	many	TRBJ2-7	15	TRBD1
TGCGCCAGCAGCGCGCCAGTAACAGGGTCGGGCACCGGGGAGCTGTTTTTT	CASSAPVTGSGTGELFF	TRBV5-1	many	TRBJ2-2	17	.
TGTGCCAGCAGTTATGACTCTACAGGGGGCCGGGAAGCTTTCTTT	CASSYDSTGGREAFF	TRBV6-5	.	TRBJ1-1	15	TRBD1
TGCAGTGCTCCCCCCTTAAGGGGATCCGGCGAGCAGTACTTC	CSAPPLRGSGEQYF	TRBV20-1	few	TRBJ2-7	14	.
TGTGCCAGCAACAGGGGACTCAAGCAAGAGACCCAGTACTTC	CASNRGLKQETQYF	TRBV6-6	.	TRBJ2-5	14	.
TGTGCCAGCAGTTTAACCCCAGGGGGGAATCAGCCCCAGCATTTT	CASSLTPGGNQPQHF	TRBV12-3/TRBV12-4	.	TRBJ1-5	15	TRBD1
TGTGCCAGTAGCTTTAGCGGGGGGGACTACGAGCAGTACTTC	CASSFSGGDYEQYF	TRBV19	medium-sized	TRBJ2-7	14	TRBD2
TGTGCCAGCAGTTCTGGACTAGCGGGGACCCAGACTAGCACAGATACGCAGTATTTT	CASSSGLAGTQTSTDTQYF	TRBV6-1	many	TRBJ2-3	19	TRBD2
TGTGCCAGTAGTATGGGTCAGGGGAACTACGAGCAGTACTTC	CASSMGQGNYEQYF	TRBV19	medium-sized	TRBJ2-7	14	.
TGTGCCAGCAGCTTGACCAGCACAGATACGCAGTATTTT	CASSLTSTDTQYF	TRBV6-4	many	TRBJ2-3	13	.
TGTGCCAGCAGTCCCAGCCTGCACAGGGATACGCAGTATTTT	CASSPSLHRDTQYF	TRBV28	.	TRBJ2-3	14	.
TGTGCCAGCAGCTCCCAGACATCACAGCCCCAGCATTTT	CASSSQTSQPQHF	TRBV7-2	.	TRBJ1-5	13	.
TGTGCCTGGAGTGTAGGATGGGCCGGGGAGCTGTTTTTT	CAWSVGWAGELFF	TRBV30	medium-sized	TRBJ2-2	13	.
TGTGCCAGCAGCCCCCCTGGACTCGATTCGGAGCAGTACTTC	CASSPPGLDSEQYF	TRBV5-4	many	TRBJ2-7	14	.
TGTGCCAGCAGCTTACGATCTCCGGGACAGGCCGCAGGGGGGGCCAACGTCCTGACTTTC	CASSLRSPGQAAGGANVLTF	TRBV11-2	few	TRBJ2-6	20	TRBD1
TGTGCCAGCAGCCAAGGATCTATGGGGCAGTACTTC	CASSQGSMGQYF	TRBV14	few	TRBJ2-7	12	.
TGTGCCAGCAGTGACTATTATGAGCAGTTCTTC	CASSDYYEQFF	TRBV6-4	many	TRBJ2-1	11	.
TGTGCCACCAGTGATGATCTAGCGGGTACCTACAATGAGCAGTTCTTC	CATSDDLAGTYNEQFF	TRBV24-1	few	TRBJ2-1	16	TRBD2
TGTGCCACGAAACCAAGGGAACGCACAGATACGCAGTATTTT	CATKPRERTDTQYF	TRBV18	medium-sized	TRBJ2-3	14	.
TGTGCCAGCAGCTCGTTACAGGGGCAAAAACTGTTTTTT	CASSSLQGQKLFF	TRBV7-2	.	TRBJ1-4	13	TRBD1
TGTGCCAGCAGAGTCGAGGAACAGCCCCAGCATTTT	CASRVEEQPQHF	TRBV6-6	few	TRBJ1-5	12	.
TGTGCCAGCAGCTTAGTCGCTAGCGGGGCCTCCTACAATGAGCAGTTCTTC	CASSLVASGASYNEQFF	TRBV7-9	.	TRBJ2-1	17	TRBD2
TGTGCCAGCAGCTTTCGGGAGCAGAACACTGAAGCTTTCTTT	CASSFREQNTEAFF	TRBV5-4	.	TRBJ1-1	14	.
TGTGCCAGCAGCAAGAGGGTCAGCGGGAGGCACTACGAGCAGTACTTC	CASSKRVSGRHYEQYF	TRBV5-6	many	TRBJ2-7	16	TRBD2
TGTGCCAGCGGCGGACACGAAAATCAGCCCCAGCATTTT	CASGGHENQPQHF	TRBV6-1	.	TRBJ1-5	13	.
TGTGCCACCAGGCCCACTGGGGTTAGTCAGCCCCAGCATTTT	CATRPTGVSQPQHF	TRBV15	medium-sized	TRBJ1-5	14	.
TGTGCCAGCAGCCCTAGCGGGGGGGCCGCTGAGACCCAGTACTTC	CASSPSGGAAETQYF	TRBV4-2	many	TRBJ2-5	15	TRBD2
TGCAGCGTTGAGTCAGGGAGTATCTACGAGCAGTACTTC	CSVESGSIYEQYF	TRBV29-1	medium-sized	TRBJ2-7	13	.
TGCAGTGCTAGAGCCGCGGGCAGGTACGAGCAGTACTTC	CSARAAGRYEQYF	TRBV20-1	.	TRBJ2-7	13	.
TGTGCCAGTAGGGACAGGGGGCTCAGGGAGACCCAGTACTTC	CASRDRGLRETQYF	TRBV19	medium-sized	TRBJ2-5	14	TRBD1
TGTGCCAGCAGCCTCGACGGGACAGATACGCAGTATTTT	CASSLDGTDTQYF	TRBV6-5	medium-sized	TRBJ2-3	13	.
TGTGCCAGCAGTGAAGGGGATACCGGGGAGCTGTTTTTT	CASSEGDTGELFF	TRBV6-1	medium-sized	TRBJ2-2	13	.
TGTGCCAGCAGTTACTCGAGGGGCATCGGGACCCAGTACTTC	CASSYSRGIGTQYF	TRBV6-2/TRBV6-3	.	TRBJ2-5	14	.
TGCAGTGCCATCCCACAGGGCTACGAGCAGTACTTC	CSAIPQGYEQYF	TRBV20-1	few	TRBJ2-7	12	.
TGCAGTGCTAGGGAGCGGGGCACAGATACGCAGTATTTT	CSARERGTDTQYF	TRBV20-1	.	TRBJ2-3	13	.
TGTGCCAGCAGTTACTCGTTCAGGGGGTCGAGGGCTTTCTTT	CASSYSFRGSRAFF	TRBV6-5	.	TRBJ1-1	14	TRBD1
TGTGCTACGGGGCGGGGGCACGAGTACGAGCAGTACTTC	CATGRGHEYEQYF	TRBV7-9	.	TRBJ2-7	13	.
TGCGCCAGCTCCTCTACCACAGATACGCAGTATTTT	CASSSTTDTQYF	TRBV5-1	few	TRBJ2-3	12	.
TGTGCCAGCAGCTTTGGGACTTCAGGGGGAGATACGCAGTATTTT	CASSFGTSGGDTQYF	TRBV11-2	.	TRBJ2-3	15	.
TGTGCCAGCAGTACAGGGATCGCCTACGAGCAGTACTTC	CASSTGIAYEQYF	TRBV5-1	.	TRBJ2-7	13	.
TGCGCCAGCAGCTTGGGGGGAACTTTGGAGCAGTACTTC	CASSLGGTLEQYF	TRBV5-1	few	TRBJ2-7	13	.
TGTGCCAGTAATGGGCGGTCTGGCTACGAGCAGTACTTC	CASNGRSGYEQYF	TRBV19	medium-sized	TRBJ2-7	13	.